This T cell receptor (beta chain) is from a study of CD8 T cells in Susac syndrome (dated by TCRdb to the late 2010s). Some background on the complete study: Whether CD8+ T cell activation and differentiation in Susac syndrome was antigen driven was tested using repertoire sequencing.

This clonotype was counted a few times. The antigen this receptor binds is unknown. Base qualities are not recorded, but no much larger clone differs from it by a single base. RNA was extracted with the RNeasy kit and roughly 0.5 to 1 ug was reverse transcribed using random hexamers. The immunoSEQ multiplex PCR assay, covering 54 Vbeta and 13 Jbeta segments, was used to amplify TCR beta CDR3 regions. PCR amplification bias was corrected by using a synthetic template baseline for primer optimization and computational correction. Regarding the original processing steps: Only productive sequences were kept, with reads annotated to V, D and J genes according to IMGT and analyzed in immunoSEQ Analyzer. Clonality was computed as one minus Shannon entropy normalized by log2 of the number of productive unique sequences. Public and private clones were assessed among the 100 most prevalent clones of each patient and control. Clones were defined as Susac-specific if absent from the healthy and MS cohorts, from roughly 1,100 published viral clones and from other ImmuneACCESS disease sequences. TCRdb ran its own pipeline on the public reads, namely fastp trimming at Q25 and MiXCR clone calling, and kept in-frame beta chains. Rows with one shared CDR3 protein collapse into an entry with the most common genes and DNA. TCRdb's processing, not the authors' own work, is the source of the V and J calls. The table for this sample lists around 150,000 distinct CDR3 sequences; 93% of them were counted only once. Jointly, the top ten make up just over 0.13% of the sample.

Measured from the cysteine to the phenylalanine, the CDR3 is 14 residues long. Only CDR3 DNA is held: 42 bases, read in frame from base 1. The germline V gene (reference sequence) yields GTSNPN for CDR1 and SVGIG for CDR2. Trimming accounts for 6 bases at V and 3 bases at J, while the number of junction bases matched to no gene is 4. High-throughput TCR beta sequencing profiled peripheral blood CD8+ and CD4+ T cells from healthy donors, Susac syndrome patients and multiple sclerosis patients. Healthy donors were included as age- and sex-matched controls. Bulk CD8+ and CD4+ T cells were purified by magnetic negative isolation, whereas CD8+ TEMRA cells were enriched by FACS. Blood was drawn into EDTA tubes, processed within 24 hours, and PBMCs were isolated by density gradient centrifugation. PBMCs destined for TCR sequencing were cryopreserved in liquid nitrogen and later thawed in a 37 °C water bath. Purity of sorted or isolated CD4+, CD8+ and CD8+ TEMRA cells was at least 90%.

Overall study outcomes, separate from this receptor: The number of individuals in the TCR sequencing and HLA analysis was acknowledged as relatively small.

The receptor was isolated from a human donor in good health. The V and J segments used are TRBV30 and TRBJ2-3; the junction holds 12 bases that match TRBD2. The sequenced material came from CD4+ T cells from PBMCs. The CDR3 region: CACRGTSGTDTQYF. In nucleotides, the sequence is TGTGCCTGCCGCGGGACTAGCGGGACAGATACGCAGTATTTT.